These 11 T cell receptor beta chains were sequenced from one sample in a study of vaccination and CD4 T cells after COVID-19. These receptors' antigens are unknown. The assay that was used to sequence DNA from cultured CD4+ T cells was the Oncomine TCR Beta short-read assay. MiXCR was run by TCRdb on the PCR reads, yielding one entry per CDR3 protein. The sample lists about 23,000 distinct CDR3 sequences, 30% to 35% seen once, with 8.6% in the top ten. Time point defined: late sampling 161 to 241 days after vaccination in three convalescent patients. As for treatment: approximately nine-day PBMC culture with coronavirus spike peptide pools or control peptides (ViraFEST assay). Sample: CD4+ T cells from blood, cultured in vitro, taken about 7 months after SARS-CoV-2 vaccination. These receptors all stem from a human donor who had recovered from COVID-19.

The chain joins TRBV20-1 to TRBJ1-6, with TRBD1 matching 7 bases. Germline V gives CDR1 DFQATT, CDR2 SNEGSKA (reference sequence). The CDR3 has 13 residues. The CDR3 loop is CSYGTDYNSPLHF. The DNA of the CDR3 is TGCAGCTACGGGACAGACTATAATTCACCCCTCCACTTT.

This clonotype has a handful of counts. In nucleotides, the CDR3 is TGTGCCAGCCCATCTAACAGACAGAACTATGGCTACACCTTC. Translating it yields CASPSNRQNYGYTF. This rearrangement joins TRBV28 to TRBJ1-2, with D maybe TRBD1 (5 bases). The V end lost 8 bases, the J end lost 2 bases, and 15 bases lay between the germline ends. Germline values: CDR1 MDHEN, CDR2 SYDVKM. There are 14 residues in the CDR3.

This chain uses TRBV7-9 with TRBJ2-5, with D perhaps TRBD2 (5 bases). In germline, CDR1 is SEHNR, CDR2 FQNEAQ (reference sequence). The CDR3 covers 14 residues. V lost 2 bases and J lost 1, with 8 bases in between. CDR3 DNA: TGTGCCAGCAGCTTATCGGGGAGCCAAGAGACCCAGTACTTC. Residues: CASSLSGSQETQYF.

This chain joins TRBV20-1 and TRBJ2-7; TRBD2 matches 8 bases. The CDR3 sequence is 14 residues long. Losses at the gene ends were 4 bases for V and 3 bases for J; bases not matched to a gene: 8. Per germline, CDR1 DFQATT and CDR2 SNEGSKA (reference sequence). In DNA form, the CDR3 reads TGCAGTGCTACCCGGGAGGGCCCTTTCTACGAGCAGTACTTC. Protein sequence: CSATREGPFYEQYF.

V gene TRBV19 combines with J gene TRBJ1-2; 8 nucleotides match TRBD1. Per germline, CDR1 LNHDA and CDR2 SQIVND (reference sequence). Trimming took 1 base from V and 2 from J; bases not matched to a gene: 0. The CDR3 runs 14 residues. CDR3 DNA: TGTGCCAGTAGTATAGGACAGGGGAACTATGGCTACACCTTC. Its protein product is CASSIGQGNYGYTF.

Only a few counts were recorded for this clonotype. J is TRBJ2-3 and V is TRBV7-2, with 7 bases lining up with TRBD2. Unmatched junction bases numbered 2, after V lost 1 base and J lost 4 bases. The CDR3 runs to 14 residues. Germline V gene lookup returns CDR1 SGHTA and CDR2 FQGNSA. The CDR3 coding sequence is TGTGCCAGCAGCTTAGGCGGGAGTTCAGATACGCAGTATTTT. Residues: CASSLGGSSDTQYF.

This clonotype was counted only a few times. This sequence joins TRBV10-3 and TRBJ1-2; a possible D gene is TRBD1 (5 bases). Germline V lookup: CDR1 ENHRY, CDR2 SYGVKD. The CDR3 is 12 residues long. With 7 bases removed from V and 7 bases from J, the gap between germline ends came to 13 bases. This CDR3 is CAITDRGIGYTF. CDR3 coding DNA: TGTGCCATCACTGACAGAGGGATTGGCTACACCTTC.

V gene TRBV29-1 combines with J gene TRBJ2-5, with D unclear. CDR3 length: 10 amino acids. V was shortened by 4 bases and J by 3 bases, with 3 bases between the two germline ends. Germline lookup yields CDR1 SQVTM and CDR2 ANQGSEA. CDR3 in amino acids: CSVVKETQYF. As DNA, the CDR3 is TGCAGCGTTGTAAAAGAGACCCAGTACTTC. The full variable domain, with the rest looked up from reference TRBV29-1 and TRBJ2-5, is SAVISQKPSRDICQRGTSLTIQCQVDSQVTMMFWYRQQPGQSLTLIATANQGSEATYESGFVIDKFPISRPNLTFSTLTVSNMSPEDSSIYLCSVVKETQYFGPGTRLLVL.

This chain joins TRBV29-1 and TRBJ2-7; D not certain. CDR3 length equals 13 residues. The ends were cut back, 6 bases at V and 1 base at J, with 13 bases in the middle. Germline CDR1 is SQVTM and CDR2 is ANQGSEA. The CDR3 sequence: CSVRLGGSYEQYF. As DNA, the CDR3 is TGCAGCGTGAGGTTGGGCGGATCCTACGAGCAGTACTTC.

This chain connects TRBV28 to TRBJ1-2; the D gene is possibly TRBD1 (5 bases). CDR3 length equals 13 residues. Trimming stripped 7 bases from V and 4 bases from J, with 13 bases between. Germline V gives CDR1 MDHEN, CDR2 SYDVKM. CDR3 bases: TGTGCCAGCACGCAGGGTCTGGGCTATGGCTACACCTTC. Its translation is CASTQGLGYGYTF.

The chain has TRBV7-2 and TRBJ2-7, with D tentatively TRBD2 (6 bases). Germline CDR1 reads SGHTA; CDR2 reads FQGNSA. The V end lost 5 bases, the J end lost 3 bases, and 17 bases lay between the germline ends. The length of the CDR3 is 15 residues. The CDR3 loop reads CASSPRGGTLYEQYF. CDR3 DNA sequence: TGTGCCAGCAGCCCGAGGGGAGGTACTCTCTACGAGCAGTACTTC. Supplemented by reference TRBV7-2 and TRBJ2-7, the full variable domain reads GAGVSQSPSNKVTEKGKDVELRCDPISGHTALYWYRQSLGQGLEFLIYFQGNSAPDKSGLPSDRFSAERTGGSVSTLTIQRTQQEDSAVYLCASSPRGGTLYEQYFGPGTRLTVT.